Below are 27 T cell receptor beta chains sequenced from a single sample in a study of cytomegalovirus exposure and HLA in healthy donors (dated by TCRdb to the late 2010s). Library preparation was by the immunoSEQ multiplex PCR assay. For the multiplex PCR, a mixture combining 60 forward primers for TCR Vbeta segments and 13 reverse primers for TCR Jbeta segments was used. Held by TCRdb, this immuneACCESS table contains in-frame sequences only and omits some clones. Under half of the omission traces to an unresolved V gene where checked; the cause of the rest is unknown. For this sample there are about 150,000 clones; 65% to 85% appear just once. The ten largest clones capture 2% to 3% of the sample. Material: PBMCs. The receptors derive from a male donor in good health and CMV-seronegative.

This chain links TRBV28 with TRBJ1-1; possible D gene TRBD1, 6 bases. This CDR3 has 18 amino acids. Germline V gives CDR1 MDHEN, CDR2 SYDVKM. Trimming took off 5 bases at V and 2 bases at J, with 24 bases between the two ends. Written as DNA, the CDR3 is TGTGCCAGCAGTCCCCCCGGGGGGACAAGGACAGATAACACTGAAGCTTTCTTT. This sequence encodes CASSPPGGTRTDNTEAFF. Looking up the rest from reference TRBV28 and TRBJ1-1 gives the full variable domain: DVKVTQSSRYLVKRTGEKVFLECVQDMDHENMFWYRQDPGLGLRLIYFSYDVKMKEKGDIPEGYSVSREKKERFSLILESASTNQTSMYLCASSPPGGTRTDNTEAFFGQGTRLTVV.

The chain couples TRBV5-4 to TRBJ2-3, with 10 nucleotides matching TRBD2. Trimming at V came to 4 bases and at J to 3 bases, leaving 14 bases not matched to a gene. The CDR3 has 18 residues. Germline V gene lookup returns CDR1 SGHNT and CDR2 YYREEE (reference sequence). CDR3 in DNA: TGTGCCAGCAGCCCACAGACCTCGTCTAGCGGGAGAACAGATACGCAGTATTTT. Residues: CASSPQTSSSGRTDTQYF.

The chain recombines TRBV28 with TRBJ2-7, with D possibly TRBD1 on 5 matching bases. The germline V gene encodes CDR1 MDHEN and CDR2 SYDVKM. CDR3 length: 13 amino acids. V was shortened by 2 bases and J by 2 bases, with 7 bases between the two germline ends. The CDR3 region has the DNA TGTGCCAGCAGTTTACAGGGCCCCTACGAGCAGTACTTC. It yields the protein CASSLQGPYEQYF.

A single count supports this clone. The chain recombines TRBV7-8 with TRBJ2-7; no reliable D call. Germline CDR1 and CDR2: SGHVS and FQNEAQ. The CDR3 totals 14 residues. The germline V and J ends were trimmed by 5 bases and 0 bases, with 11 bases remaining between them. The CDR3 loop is CASSRTVSSYEQYF. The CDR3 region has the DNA TGTGCCAGCAGCCGTACGGTCTCCTCCTACGAGCAGTACTTC.

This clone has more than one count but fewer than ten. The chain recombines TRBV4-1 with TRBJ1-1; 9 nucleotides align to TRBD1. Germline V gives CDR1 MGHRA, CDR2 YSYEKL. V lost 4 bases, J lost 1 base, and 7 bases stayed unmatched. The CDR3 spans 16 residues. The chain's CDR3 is CASSRGQGRGNTEAFF. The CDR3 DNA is TGCGCCAGCAGCCGAGGACAGGGGCGCGGGAACACTGAAGCTTTCTTT.

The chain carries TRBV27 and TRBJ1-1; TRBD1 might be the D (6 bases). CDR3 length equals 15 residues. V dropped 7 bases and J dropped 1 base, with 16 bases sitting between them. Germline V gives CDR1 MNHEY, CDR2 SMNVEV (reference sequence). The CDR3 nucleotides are TGTGCCAGCACCCGGGACACACGTCGGAACACTGAAGCTTTCTTT. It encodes CASTRDTRRNTEAFF.

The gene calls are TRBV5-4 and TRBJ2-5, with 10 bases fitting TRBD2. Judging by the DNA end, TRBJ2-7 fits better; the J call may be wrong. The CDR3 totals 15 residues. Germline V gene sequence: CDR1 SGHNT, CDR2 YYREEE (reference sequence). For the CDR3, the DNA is TGTGCCAGCAGCTACAAGCGGGGGGGACCCTACGAGCAGTACTTC. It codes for CASSYKRGGPYEQYF.

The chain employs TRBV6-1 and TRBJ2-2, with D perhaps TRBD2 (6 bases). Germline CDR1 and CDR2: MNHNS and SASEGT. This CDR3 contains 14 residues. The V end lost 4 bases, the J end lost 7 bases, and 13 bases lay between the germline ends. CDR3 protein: CASSATTSRGELFF. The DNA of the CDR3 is TGTGCCAGCAGTGCAACGACTAGTCGCGGGGAGCTGTTTTTT.

The DNA of the CDR3 is TGTGCCAGCAGTTTCTCGGGATCTGGAAACACCATATATTTT. Protein: CASSFSGSGNTIYF. The J gene is TRBJ1-3, the V gene TRBV28; D is undetermined. In germline, CDR1 is MDHEN, CDR2 SYDVKM. The CDR3 runs to 14 residues. The V end was cut by 3 bases, the J end by 1 base, with 7 bases between.

CDR3 protein: CASSIQAGITDTQYF. CDR3 bases: TGTGCCAGTAGTATACAGGCAGGGATTACAGATACGCAGTATTTT. The chain combines TRBV19 with TRBJ2-3, with D possibly TRBD1 on 5 matching bases. The V gene lost 2 bases and the J gene lost 3 bases, with 12 bases spanning the gap. CDR1 is LNHDA and CDR2 is SQIVND in the germline V gene (reference sequence). The CDR3 is 15 residues long.

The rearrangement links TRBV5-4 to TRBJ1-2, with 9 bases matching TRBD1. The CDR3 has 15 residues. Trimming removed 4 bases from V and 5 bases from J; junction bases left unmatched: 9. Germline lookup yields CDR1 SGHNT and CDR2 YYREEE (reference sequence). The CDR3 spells CASSPDRGTMYGYTF. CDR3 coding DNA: TGTGCCAGCAGCCCTGACAGGGGGACTATGTATGGCTACACCTTC.

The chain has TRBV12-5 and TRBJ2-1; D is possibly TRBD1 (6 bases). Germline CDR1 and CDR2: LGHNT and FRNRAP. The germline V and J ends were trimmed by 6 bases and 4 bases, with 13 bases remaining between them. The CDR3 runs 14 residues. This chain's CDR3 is CASGLDRVYNEQFF. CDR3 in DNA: TGTGCTAGTGGCCTGGACAGAGTGTACAATGAGCAGTTCTTC. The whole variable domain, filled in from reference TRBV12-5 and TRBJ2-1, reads DARVTQTPRHKVTEMGQEVTMRCQPILGHNTVFWYRQTMMQGLELLAYFRNRAPLDDSGMPKDRFSAEMPDATLATLKIQPSEPRDSAVYFCASGLDRVYNEQFFGPGTRLTVL.

The CDR3 is CASSGQRYTDTQYF. CDR3 nucleotides: TGTGCCAGCAGCGGCCAGCGATACACAGATACGCAGTATTTT. The V gene is TRBV7-3, the J gene TRBJ2-3; D gene uncertain. CDR1 and CDR2 (germline): SGHTA, FQGTGA. The CDR3 length is 14 residues. V shed 5 bases and J shed 2 bases, with 11 bases lying between them.

The CDR3 sequence: CASSLFEAGGTQYF. CDR3 nucleotides: TGTGCCAGCAGTTTATTCGAAGCGGGAGGGACCCAGTACTTC. This chain joins TRBV28 and TRBJ2-5; 9 nucleotides line up with TRBD2. The CDR3 contains 14 residues. Germline CDR1 is MDHEN and CDR2 is SYDVKM. The J segment lost 7 bases and the V segment lost 1 base, leaving 4 bases of the junction unmatched. Full variable domain (outside the CDR3, taken from reference TRBV28 and TRBJ2-5): DVKVTQSSRYLVKRTGEKVFLECVQDMDHENMFWYRQDPGLGLRLIYFSYDVKMKEKGDIPEGYSVSREKKERFSLILESASTNQTSMYLCASSLFEAGGTQYFGPGTRLLVL.

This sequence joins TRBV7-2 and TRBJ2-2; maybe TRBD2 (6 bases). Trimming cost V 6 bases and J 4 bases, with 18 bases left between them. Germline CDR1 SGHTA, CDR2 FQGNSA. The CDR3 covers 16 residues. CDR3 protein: CASRRNRGTGTGELFF. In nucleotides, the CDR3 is TGTGCCAGCAGACGGAACCGGGGGACGGGCACCGGGGAGCTGTTTTTT.

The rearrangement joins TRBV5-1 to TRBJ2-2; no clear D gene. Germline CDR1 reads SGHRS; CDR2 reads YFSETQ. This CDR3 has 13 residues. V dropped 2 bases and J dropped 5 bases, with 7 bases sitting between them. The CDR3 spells CASSFSVTGELFF. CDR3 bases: TGCGCCAGCAGCTTTTCTGTTACCGGGGAGCTGTTTTTT.

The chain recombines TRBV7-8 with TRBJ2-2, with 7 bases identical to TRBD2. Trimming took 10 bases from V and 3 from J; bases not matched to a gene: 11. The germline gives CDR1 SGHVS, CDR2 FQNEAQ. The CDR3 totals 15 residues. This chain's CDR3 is CATSVWGRDTGELFF. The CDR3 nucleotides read TGTGCCACCTCGGTTTGGGGGAGGGACACCGGGGAGCTGTTTTTT.

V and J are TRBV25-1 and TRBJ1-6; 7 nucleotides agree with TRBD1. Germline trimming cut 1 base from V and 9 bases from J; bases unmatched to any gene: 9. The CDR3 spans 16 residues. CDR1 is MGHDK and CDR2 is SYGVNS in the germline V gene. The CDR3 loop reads CASSEFGRGGSSPLHF. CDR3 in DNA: TGTGCCAGCAGTGAATTTGGCCGAGGGGGCAGTTCACCCCTCCACTTT.

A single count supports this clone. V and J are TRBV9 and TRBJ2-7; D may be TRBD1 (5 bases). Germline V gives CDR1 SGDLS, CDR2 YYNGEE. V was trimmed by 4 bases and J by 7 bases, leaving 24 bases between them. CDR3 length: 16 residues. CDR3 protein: CASSPRIGQGSGEQYF. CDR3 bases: TGTGCCAGCAGCCCACGTATTGGGCAGGGAAGTGGGGAGCAGTACTTC.

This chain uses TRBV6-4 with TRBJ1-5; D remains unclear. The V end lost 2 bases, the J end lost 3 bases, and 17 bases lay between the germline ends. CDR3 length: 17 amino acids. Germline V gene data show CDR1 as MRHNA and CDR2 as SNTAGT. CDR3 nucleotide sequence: TGTGCCAGCAGTGACGCCCGCCCGGGGAAGGACAATCAGCCCCAGCATTTT. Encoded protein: CASSDARPGKDNQPQHF.

The CDR3 region is CASSTRQGNTEAFF. The CDR3 region has the DNA TGCGCCAGCAGCACTCGACAGGGGAACACTGAAGCTTTCTTT. The rearrangement uses TRBV5-1 and TRBJ1-1; 7 positions match TRBD1. The CDR3 consists of 14 residues. Germline CDR1 reads SGHRS; CDR2 reads YFSETQ. The ends lost 4 bases at V and 1 base at J; junction bases unmatched: 4.

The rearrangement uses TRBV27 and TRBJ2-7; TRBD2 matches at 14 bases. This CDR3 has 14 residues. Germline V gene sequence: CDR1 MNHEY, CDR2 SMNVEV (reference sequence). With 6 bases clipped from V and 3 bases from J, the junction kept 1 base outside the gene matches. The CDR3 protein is CASRGLAGDYEQYF. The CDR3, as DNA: TGTGCCAGCAGGGGACTAGCGGGGGACTACGAGCAGTACTTC.

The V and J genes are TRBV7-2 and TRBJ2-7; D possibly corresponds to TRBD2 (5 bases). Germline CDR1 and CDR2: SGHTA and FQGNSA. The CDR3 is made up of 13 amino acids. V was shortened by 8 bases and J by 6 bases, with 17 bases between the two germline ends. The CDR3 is CASQQLVAGEQYF. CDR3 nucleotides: TGTGCCAGCCAGCAGCTTGTGGCGGGCGAGCAGTACTTC.

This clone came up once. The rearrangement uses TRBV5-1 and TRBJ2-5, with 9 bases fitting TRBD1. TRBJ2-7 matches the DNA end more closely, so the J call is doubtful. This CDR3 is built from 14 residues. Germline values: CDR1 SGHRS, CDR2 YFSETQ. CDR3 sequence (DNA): TGCGCCAGCAGCCCAGGACAGGGGCCCTACGAGCAGTACTTC. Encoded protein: CASSPGQGPYEQYF.

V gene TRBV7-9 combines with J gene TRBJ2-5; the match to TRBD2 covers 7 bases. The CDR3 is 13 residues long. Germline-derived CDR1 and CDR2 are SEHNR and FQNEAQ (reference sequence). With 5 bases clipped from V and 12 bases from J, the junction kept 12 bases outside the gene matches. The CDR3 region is CASSADWGGEEYF. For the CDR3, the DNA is TGTGCCAGCAGCGCGGACTGGGGAGGGGAGGAGTACTTC. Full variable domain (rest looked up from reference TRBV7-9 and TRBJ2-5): DTGVSQNPRHKITKRGQNVTFRCDPISEHNRLYWYRQTLGQGPEFLTYFQNEAQLEKSRLLSDRFSAERPKGSFSTLEIQRTEQGDSAMYLCASSADWGGEEYFGPGTRLLVL.

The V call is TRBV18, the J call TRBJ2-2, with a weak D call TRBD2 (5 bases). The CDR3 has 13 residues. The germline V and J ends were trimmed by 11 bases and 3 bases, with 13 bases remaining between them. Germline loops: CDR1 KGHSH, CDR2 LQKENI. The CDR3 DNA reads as TGTGCCTCCTCCGGGGAAGACACCGGGGAGCTGTTTTTT. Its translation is CASSGEDTGELFF.

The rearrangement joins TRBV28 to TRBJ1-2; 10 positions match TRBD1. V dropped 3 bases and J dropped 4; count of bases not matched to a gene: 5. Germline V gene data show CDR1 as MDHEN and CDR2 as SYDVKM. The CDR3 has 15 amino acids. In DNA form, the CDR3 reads TGTGCCAGCAGTTTTGGGACAGGGGAAACCTATGGCTACACCTTC. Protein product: CASSFGTGETYGYTF.